This T cell receptor beta chain was sequenced for a study of blood T cell repertoires in COVID-19. Study information: The samples span acute and convalescent COVID-19 from the United States, Italy and Spain. Sources were T cells, B-cell-depleted T cells, or PBMCs; the material itself was cDNA or gDNA.

The germline V gene has CDR1 LGHDT and CDR2 YNNKEL (reference sequence). The CDR3 is 15 amino acids. V dropped 5 bases and J dropped 4; count of bases not matched to a gene: 3. Source study methods: For nucleated cells, counts were estimated from reference gene primer amplification. Produced via immunoSEQ multiplex PCR; TCRdb's table is partial and in-frame only. Clonal size and the V and J genes are those of that table, whereas D and trimming came from the DNA. The profile covers around 120,000 clones, with about 86% appearing a single time and 5.9% taken by the ten largest. The J gene is TRBJ2-1, the V gene TRBV3-1 (or the pseudogene TRBV3-2), with 12 bases that match TRBD2. The sample was peripheral blood. The clonotype comes from a man at least 80 years old with active or convalescent COVID-19. The CDR3 DNA reads TGTGCCAGCAGCACAACTAGCGGGGGGTACAATGAGCAGTTCTTC. This translates into CASSTTSGGYNEQFF.